This T cell receptor (beta chain) was documented in a study of identical twins. V dropped 3 bases and J dropped 4 bases, with 12 bases sitting between them. The CDR3 is 15 residues long. From germline, CDR1 is SNHLY and CDR2 FYNNEI. TCRdb processed the 5' RACE reads anew with MiXCR; each CDR3 protein has one entry. The sample contains hundreds of thousands of distinct CDR3 sequences, 9% to 15% of which appear only once. This clonotype has more than one count but fewer than ten. As yet, its antigen is unknown. Overall study results and limits: Insertion counts were lower in abundant cord blood beta clonotypes, a trend that memory repertoires did not show. Surplus twin overlap in beta out-of-frame sequences was less pronounced.

These same data were also listed under a study on yellow fever vaccine responses in identical twins.

Sequenced input: PBMCs. This TCR came from a woman aged 18-35 years in good health. The chain links TRBV2 to TRBJ2-2; possible D gene TRBD1, 6 bases. The CDR3 coding sequence is TGTGCCAGCAGTGAGGCAGGGGTACCCACCGGGGAGCTGTTTTTT. Amino acids: CASSEAGVPTGELFF. The entire variable domain, with the rest obtained from reference TRBV2 and TRBJ2-2, is as follows: EPEVTQTPSHQVTQMGQEVILRCVPISNHLYFYWYRQILGQKVEFLVSFYNNEISEKSEIFDDQFSVERPDGSNFTLKIRSTKLEDSAMYFCASSEAGVPTGELFFGEGSRLTVL.